These T cell receptor beta chains were read from a single sample in a study of CD8 T cells in Susac syndrome. One entry per CDR3 protein, called by TCRdb with MiXCR from the immunoSEQ multiplex PCR reads. The table shows about 300,000 distinct CDR3 sequences, with about 91% occurring only once. Specimen: CD8+ T cells from PBMCs. All receptors come from a human donor with multiple sclerosis. The CDR3 runs from the conserved cysteine through the conserved F or W. The D gene is left open where the match is weak. Some rows mark clone size as missing; the rest say once, few, many or name a class of expanded clone.

v_call,d_call,clone_size,j_call,cdr3_aa,cdr3_nt
TRBV4-3,TRBD2,.,TRBJ2-1,CASSQGSLGREENEQFF,TGCGCCAGCAGCCAAGGTTCCCTAGGACGGGAGGAAAATGAGCAGTTCTTC
TRBV6-1,.,once,TRBJ2-1,CASSEGVGTDHGEQFF,TGTGCCAGCAGTGAAGGGGTCGGGACTGATCATGGTGAGCAGTTCTTC
TRBV30,.,.,TRBJ2-2,CAWSVREGFSSNTGELFF,TGTGCCTGGAGTGTACGGGAAGGGTTCTCCTCGAACACCGGGGAGCTGTTTTTT
TRBV27,TRBD1,.,TRBJ2-7,CASNKDRGGHEQYF,TGTGCCAGCAACAAGGACAGGGGAGGTCACGAGCAGTACTTC
TRBV2,.,.,TRBJ2-1,CASSEDSVREQFF,TGTGCCAGCAGTGAAGACTCAGTCAGGGAGCAGTTCTTC
TRBV29-1,.,.,TRBJ1-1,CSALPNGYEAFF,TGCAGCGCCCTCCCCAACGGATACGAAGCTTTCTTT
TRBV27,TRBD2,.,TRBJ2-1,CASSFRGELYNEQFF,TGTGCCAGCAGTTTCCGGGGGGAACTTTACAATGAGCAGTTCTTC
TRBV6-5,.,.,TRBJ2-1,CASSPSPGGYNEQFF,TGTGCCAGCAGCCCCAGCCCCGGAGGCTACAATGAGCAGTTCTTC
TRBV30,.,.,TRBJ2-5,CAWSVAPHYRDQETQYF,TGTGCCTGGAGTGTGGCCCCGCATTACAGGGACCAAGAGACCCAGTACTTC
TRBV4-1,.,.,TRBJ1-5,CASSHGGDYQPQHF,TGCGCCAGCAGCCATGGAGGGGACTATCAGCCCCAGCATTTT
TRBV6-1,TRBD2,once,TRBJ2-3,CASTPLSGGAPDTQYF,TGTGCCAGCACGCCGCTGAGCGGGGGGGCCCCAGATACGCAGTATTTT
TRBV6-2/TRBV6-3,.,once,TRBJ1-4,CASSLSAGGNEKLFF,TGTGCCAGCAGTTTATCGGCCGGCGGTAATGAAAAACTGTTTTTT
TRBV12-3/TRBV12-4,.,.,TRBJ2-7,CASSHFLRGLSSYEQYF,TGTGCCAGCAGTCATTTCCTGAGGGGACTGAGCTCCTACGAGCAGTACTTC
TRBV2,TRBD2,.,TRBJ2-7,CASRPGTSGIYEQYF,TGTGCCAGCAGGCCCGGGACTAGCGGGATATACGAGCAGTACTTC
TRBV15,TRBD1,.,TRBJ2-1,CATSRSDRGLDNEQFF,TGTGCCACCAGCAGATCAGACAGGGGGCTCGACAATGAGCAGTTCTTC
TRBV20-1,.,.,TRBJ1-5,CSARIPDQPQHF,TGCAGTGCTAGAATCCCCGATCAGCCCCAGCATTTT
TRBV27,.,.,TRBJ1-5,CASSPMSNQPQHF,TGTGCCAGCAGCCCGATGAGCAATCAGCCCCAGCATTTT
TRBV29-1,.,.,TRBJ2-7,CSVDGQGGYEQYF,TGCAGCGTTGACGGGCAGGGGGGCTACGAGCAGTACTTC
TRBV6-2/TRBV6-3,TRBD1,.,TRBJ1-2,CASSYTTGRSGYTF,TGTGCCAGCAGTTATACGACAGGGAGGAGTGGCTACACCTTC
TRBV12-3/TRBV12-4,.,.,TRBJ2-5,CASSGQRNRETQYF,TGTGCCAGCAGTGGACAGCGGAACAGAGAGACCCAGTACTTC
TRBV6-5,.,.,TRBJ2-7,CASSYSGTYPYEQYF,TGTGCCAGCAGTTACTCCGGGACCTATCCCTACGAGCAGTACTTC
TRBV18,.,.,TRBJ2-3,CASSPPEEDTQYF,TGTGCCAGCTCACCCCCGGAGGAGGATACGCAGTATTTT
TRBV20-1,TRBD2,.,TRBJ2-7,CSARDLAGVGGEQYF,TGCAGTGCTAGAGATCTGGCGGGGGTAGGCGGCGAGCAGTACTTC
TRBV20-1,.,.,TRBJ2-7,CSARGETDFEQYF,TGCAGTGCTAGAGGGGAGACGGATTTCGAGCAGTACTTC
TRBV20-1,.,.,TRBJ1-2,CSASPSGTQPHGYTF,TGCAGTGCTAGTCCTTCAGGTACCCAACCCCATGGCTACACCTTC
TRBV29-1,.,.,TRBJ2-7,CSVEGVFGIQHHSYEQYF,TGCAGCGTTGAAGGGGTATTCGGGATCCAACATCATTCCTACGAGCAGTACTTC
TRBV20-1,.,once,TRBJ1-1,CSASPAAHEAFF,TGCAGTGCTAGCCCTGCAGCCCATGAAGCTTTCTTT
TRBV24-1,TRBD2,.,TRBJ2-1,CATSELADAHEQFF,TGTGCCACCAGTGAACTAGCGGACGCCCATGAGCAGTTCTTC
TRBV7-9,.,once,TRBJ2-2,CASSSFPGGTYTGELFF,TGTGCCAGCAGCTCGTTCCCGGGCGGGACCTACACCGGGGAGCTGTTTTTT
TRBV6-5,TRBD2,.,TRBJ2-3,CASSSLAGVTDTQYF,TGTGCCAGCAGTTCCCTAGCGGGAGTCACAGATACGCAGTATTTT
TRBV25-1,.,few,TRBJ1-2,CASSTANYGYTF,TGTGCCAGTTCGACAGCTAACTATGGCTACACCTTC